The following is a T cell receptor (beta chain) sequence with its context. These data are taken from a study of blood T cells in healthy people across ages. Per the germline V gene, CDR1 is MDHEN and CDR2 is SYDVKM. V lost 4 bases, J lost 5 bases, and 12 bases stayed unmatched. This CDR3 is 16 amino acids long. Primed by a sample-barcoded 5' primer and a J-beta primer mix, a second PCR proceeded for roughly 7 to 11 cycles. TCRdb re-called the 5' RACE reads through MiXCR, storing one row per CDR3 protein. This sample yields 850,000 to 1,000,000 distinct CDR3 sequences, of which about 53% are seen a single time; over 20% belongs to the top ten.

Sequencing input: blood. The receptor was isolated from a woman aged 55-70 years in good health. The V call is TRBV28, the J call TRBJ1-2; 8 nucleotides match TRBD1. The DNA of the CDR3 is TGTGCCAGCAGTTCCACGACGACAGGGGTTCGGTATGGCTACACCTTC. It encodes CASSSTTTGVRYGYTF.